Listed below are T cell receptor beta chains from one sample, sequenced in a study of blood T cell repertoires in COVID-19. Profiling relied on immunoSEQ multiplex PCR, and the TCRdb table lists in-frame clones only, not all of them. The sample contains some 69,000 clones, 79% of which appear only once. The sequenced sample was peripheral blood. These receptors all come from a human donor in a cohort sampled during active COVID-19. Both conserved end residues are part of each CDR3. The order of the fields is CDR3 protein, CDR3 DNA, clone size, J gene, D gene, V gene. A D gene is named only where the DNA matches it firmly. Clone size is shown for a subset of rows, as once, few, many or a class of expanded clone.

CASSLDRGTDTQYF TGCGCCAGCAGCTTGGACCGGGGCACAGATACGCAGTATTTT . TRBJ2-3 . TRBV5-1
CASSLAGSAGAKGNTIYF TGTGCCAGCAGCTTAGCTGGCAGTGCGGGGGCGAAAGGAAACACCATATATTTT few TRBJ1-3 . TRBV7-2
CASGLGQGPDTQYF TGTGCTAGTGGTTTAGGACAGGGACCAGATACGCAGTATTTT . TRBJ2-3 TRBD1 TRBV12-5
CASSRLSSLNEQFF TGCGCCAGCAGCCGCTTGTCTAGCCTCAATGAGCAGTTCTTC . TRBJ2-1 . TRBV5-1
CASSLTLADEETQYF TGCGCCAGCAGCTTGACACTAGCGGACGAAGAGACCCAGTACTTC . TRBJ2-5 TRBD2 TRBV5-1
CASSSPGGASGANVLTF TGTGCCAGCAGTTCACCGGGGGGCGCCTCTGGGGCCAACGTCCTGACTTTC . TRBJ2-6 . TRBV28
CSASDLAGGFREQYF TGCAGTGCTAGTGACCTAGCGGGAGGATTTCGGGAGCAGTACTTC . TRBJ2-7 TRBD2 TRBV20-1
CASSHPGQGYYGYTF TGTGCCAGCAGCCACCCGGGACAGGGGTACTATGGCTACACCTTC . TRBJ1-2 TRBD1 TRBV5-5
CASSRDRGTYEQYF TGTGCCAGCAGCCGGGACAGGGGGACCTACGAGCAGTACTTC . TRBJ2-7 TRBD1 TRBV6-5
CASSRGGLAGNQETQYF TGTGCCAGCAGCCGCGGGGGATTAGCGGGAAACCAAGAGACCCAGTACTTC . TRBJ2-5 TRBD2 TRBV5-4
CASRSQGNTEAFF TGTGCCAGCAGATCCCAGGGGAACACTGAAGCTTTCTTT . TRBJ1-1 . TRBV6-4
CASSPLTEAFF TGTGCCAGCAGCCCCCTAACTGAAGCTTTCTTT . TRBJ1-1 . TRBV28
CASSTDRGTDTQYF TGTGCCAGCAGTACCGACAGGGGCACAGATACGCAGTATTTT . TRBJ2-3 TRBD1 TRBV28
CASSTGTGVLEKLFF TGTGCCAGTAGTACTGGGACAGGGGTTTTGGAAAAACTGTTTTTT . TRBJ1-4 TRBD1 TRBV19
CASSITGIFQETQYF TGTGCCAGTAGTATAACAGGGATTTTTCAAGAGACCCAGTACTTC . TRBJ2-5 . TRBV19
CATPGGPGTDTQYF TGCGCCACCCCCGGGGGGCCGGGAACAGATACGCAGTATTTT . TRBJ2-3 . TRBV10-2
CASSDWGEEKLFF TGTGCCAGCAGTGACTGGGGGGAAGAAAAACTGTTTTTT . TRBJ1-4 . TRBV2
CASSGTGSYEQYF TGTGCCAGCAGCGGCACAGGGTCCTACGAGCAGTACTTC . TRBJ2-7 . TRBV2
CASSQTGLGGYTF TGTGCCAGCAGTCAGACAGGGTTGGGGGGCTACACCTTC . TRBJ1-2 TRBD1 TRBV28
CASSGGRPIQETQYF TGTGCCAGCTCAGGCGGGCGACCGATCCAAGAGACCCAGTACTTC . TRBJ2-5 . TRBV19
CASSYSLAGGREQFF TGTGCCAGCAGTTACTCCCTAGCGGGGGGTAGGGAGCAGTTCTTC . TRBJ2-1 TRBD2 TRBV6-5
CASSHLAAYQETQYF TGTGCCAGCAGCCACCTAGCTGCGTACCAAGAGACCCAGTACTTC . TRBJ2-5 . TRBV3-1/TRBV3-2
CASSPKTGLAGAYEQYF TGTGCCAGCAGCCCAAAAACGGGACTAGCGGGAGCCTACGAGCAGTACTTC once TRBJ2-7 TRBD2 TRBV3-1/TRBV3-2
CASSLRRQPQHF TGTGCCAGCAGCCTTCGCAGACAGCCCCAGCATTTT few TRBJ1-5 . TRBV28
CASSQGAGQPQHF TGTGCCAGCAGCCAGGGGGCAGGTCAGCCCCAGCATTTT . TRBJ1-5 TRBD1 TRBV11-2
CASSRLLAGGSGEQFF TGTGCCAGCAGCCGACTCCTAGCGGGAGGATCGGGTGAGCAGTTCTTC . TRBJ2-1 TRBD2 TRBV7-9
CSSQGSYGYTF TGCAGCTCACAGGGTTCCTATGGCTACACCTTC . TRBJ1-2 . TRBV20-1
CASSLGQGLFYEQYF TGTGCCAGCAGCCTGGGACAGGGGCTCTTCTACGAGCAGTACTTC . TRBJ2-7 TRBD1 TRBV7-9
CASSLLQWTEAFF TGTGCCAGCAGTTTATTACAATGGACTGAAGCTTTCTTT . TRBJ1-1 . TRBV28
CASSLRPPGQGSRNEQYF TGTGCCAGCAGCTTACGGCCCCCGGGACAGGGGAGTCGGAACGAGCAGTACTTC . TRBJ2-7 TRBD1 TRBV7-8
CASSEYRDRASYEQYF TGTGCTAGCAGCGAGTACCGGGACAGAGCCTCCTACGAGCAGTACTTC . TRBJ2-7 TRBD1 TRBV7-7
CATSDSLRDLLDTQYF TGTGCCACCAGTGACTCCCTTAGGGACTTATTGGATACGCAGTATTTT few TRBJ2-3 . TRBV24-1
CASSLARVDEQFF TGTGCCAGCAGCTTGGCCAGGGTAGATGAGCAGTTCTTC . TRBJ2-1 . TRBV5-4
CASGVSGGANGELFF TGCGCCAGCGGCGTCTCTGGGGGGGCGAACGGGGAGCTGTTTTTT few TRBJ2-2 . TRBV5-1
CAIRSQGGNEQYF TGTGCCATCAGGTCACAGGGGGGGAACGAGCAGTACTTC . TRBJ2-7 . TRBV10-3
CASSVWQEAFF TGTGCCAGCAGCGTATGGCAAGAAGCTTTCTTT once TRBJ1-1 . TRBV2